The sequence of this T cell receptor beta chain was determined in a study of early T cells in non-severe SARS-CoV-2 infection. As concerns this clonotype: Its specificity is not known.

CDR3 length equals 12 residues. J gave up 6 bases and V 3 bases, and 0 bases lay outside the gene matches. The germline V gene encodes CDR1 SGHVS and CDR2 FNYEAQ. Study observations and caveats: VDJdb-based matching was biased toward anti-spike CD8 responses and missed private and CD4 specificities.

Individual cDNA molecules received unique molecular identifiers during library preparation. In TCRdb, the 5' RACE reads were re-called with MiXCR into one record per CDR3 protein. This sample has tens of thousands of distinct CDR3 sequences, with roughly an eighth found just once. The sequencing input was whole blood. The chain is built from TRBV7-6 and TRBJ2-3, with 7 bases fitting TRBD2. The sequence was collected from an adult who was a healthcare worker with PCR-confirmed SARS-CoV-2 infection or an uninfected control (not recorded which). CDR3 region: CASSFGGDTQYF. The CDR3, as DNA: TGTGCCAGCAGCTTCGGGGGGGATACGCAGTATTTT.